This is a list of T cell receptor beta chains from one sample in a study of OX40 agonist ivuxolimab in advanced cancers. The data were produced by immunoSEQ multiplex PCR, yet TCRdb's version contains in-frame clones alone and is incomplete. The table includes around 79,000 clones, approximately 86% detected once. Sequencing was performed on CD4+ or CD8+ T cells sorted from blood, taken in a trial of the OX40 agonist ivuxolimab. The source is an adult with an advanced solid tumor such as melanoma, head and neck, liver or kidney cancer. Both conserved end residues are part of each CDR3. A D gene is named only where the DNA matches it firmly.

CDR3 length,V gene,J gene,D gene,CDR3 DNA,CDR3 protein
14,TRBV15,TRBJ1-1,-,TGTGCCACCAGCTTAAGAAACCTGAACACTGAAGCTTTCTTT,CATSLRNLNTEAFF
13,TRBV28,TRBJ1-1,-,TGTGCCAGCAGTCTTCGTCGGCAGCGGGGGGCTTTCTTT,CASSLRRQRGAFF
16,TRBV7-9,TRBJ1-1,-,TGTGCCAGCAGTCCTTCATCCCGCCAGGGCGCGACTGAAGCTTTCTTT,CASSPSSRQGATEAFF
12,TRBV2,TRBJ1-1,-,TGTGCCAGCAGCTGGGAACTCATGGTCCTCGTTTTT,CASSWELMVLVF
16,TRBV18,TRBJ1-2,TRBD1,TGTGCCAGCTCACCGAGGACAGGGTACGGCGACTATGGCTACACCTTC,CASSPRTGYGDYGYTF
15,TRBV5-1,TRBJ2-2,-,TGCGCCAGCAGCTTGGTCTGGGGAAACACCGGGGAGCTGTTTTTT,CASSLVWGNTGELFF
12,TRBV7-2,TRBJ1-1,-,TGTGCCAGCAGCCCCCAAACAGCGAAAGCTTTCTTT,CASSPQTAKAFF
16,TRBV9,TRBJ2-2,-,TGTGCCAGCAGCGTAGTAGCGGCCCCGAACACCGGGGAGCTGTTTTTT,CASSVVAAPNTGELFF
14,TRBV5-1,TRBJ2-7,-,TGCGCCAGCAGCTTGGTACCCGTAGCCGACGAGCAGTACTTC,CASSLVPVADEQYF
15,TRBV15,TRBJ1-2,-,TGTGCCACCAGCAAGCCTTACAGGGAAGACTATGGCTACACCTTC,CATSKPYREDYGYTF
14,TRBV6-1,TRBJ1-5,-,TGTGCCAGCAGTGAAGGTTATAGCAATCAGCCCCAGCATTTT,CASSEGYSNQPQHF
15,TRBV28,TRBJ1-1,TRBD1,TGTGCCAGCAGTTCCTTGACAGGGCGGAACACTGAAGCTTTCTTT,CASSSLTGRNTEAFF
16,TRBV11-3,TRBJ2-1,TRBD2,TGTGCCAGCAGCTTACTAGCGGGAGGTGGGGGCAATGAGCAGTTCTTC,CASSLLAGGGGNEQFF